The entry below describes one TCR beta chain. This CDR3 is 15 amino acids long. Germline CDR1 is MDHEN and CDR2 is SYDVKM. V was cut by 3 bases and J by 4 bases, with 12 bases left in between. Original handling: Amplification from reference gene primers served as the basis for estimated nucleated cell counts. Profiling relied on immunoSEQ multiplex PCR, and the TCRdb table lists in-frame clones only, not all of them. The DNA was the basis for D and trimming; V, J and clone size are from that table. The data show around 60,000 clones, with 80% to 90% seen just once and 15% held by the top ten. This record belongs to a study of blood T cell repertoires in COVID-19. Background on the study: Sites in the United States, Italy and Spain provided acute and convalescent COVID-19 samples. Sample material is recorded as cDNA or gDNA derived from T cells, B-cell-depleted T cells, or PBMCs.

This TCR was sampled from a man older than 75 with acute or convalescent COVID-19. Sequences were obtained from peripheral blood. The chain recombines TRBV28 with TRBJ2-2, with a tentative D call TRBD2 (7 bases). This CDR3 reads CASSLGGAGTGELFF. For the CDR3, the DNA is TGTGCCAGCAGTTTGGGGGGGGCGGGCACCGGGGAGCTGTTTTTT.